This TCR beta chain was observed in a study of identical twins. TCRdb passed the 5' RACE reads through MiXCR, listing each CDR3 protein once. The sample yields under 900,000 distinct CDR3 sequences, roughly an eighth seen once. Losses at the gene ends were 4 bases for V and 0 bases for J; bases not matched to a gene: 6. The CDR3 is 16 residues long. Germline CDR1 ENHRY, CDR2 SYGVKD. Findings and limits, study-wide: Cross-sectional statistics, not tracking of the same donors, supported the conclusions.

All donors comprised healthy Caucasians. As concerns this clonotype: The antigen remains undetermined.

This same sample was also part of a study on yellow fever vaccine responses in identical twins.

This chain links TRBV10-3 with TRBJ1-5; TRBD1 aligns across 7 bases. The receptor comes from a woman aged 18-35 years in good health. Sequenced material: PBMCs. Written as DNA, the CDR3 is TGTGCCATCAGTGCCTTAGACAGGGATAGCAATCAGCCCCAGCATTTT. Its translation: CAISALDRDSNQPQHF.